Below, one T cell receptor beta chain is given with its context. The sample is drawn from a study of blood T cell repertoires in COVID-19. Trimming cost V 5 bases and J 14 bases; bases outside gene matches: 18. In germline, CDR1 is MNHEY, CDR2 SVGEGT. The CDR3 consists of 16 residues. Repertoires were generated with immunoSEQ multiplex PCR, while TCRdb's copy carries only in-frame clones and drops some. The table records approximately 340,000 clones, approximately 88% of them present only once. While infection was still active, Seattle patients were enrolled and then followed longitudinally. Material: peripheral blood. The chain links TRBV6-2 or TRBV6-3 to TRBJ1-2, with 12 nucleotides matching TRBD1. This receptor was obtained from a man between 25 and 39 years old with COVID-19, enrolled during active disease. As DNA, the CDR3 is TGTGCCAGCAGTCGTCCCGGGACAGGGGGCGCCCCCTCGGGGACCTTC. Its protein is CASSRPGTGGAPSGTF.